This T cell receptor (beta chain) is from a study of glioma-infiltrating T cells after dendritic cell vaccination. Study outcomes and limitations: Higher pretreatment TIL content predicted longer progression-free time and survival.

As regards this clone: Its matching antigen is unknown.

Using immunoSEQ multiplex PCR, the repertoire was profiled, and TCRdb retains in-frame clones only, with some absent. The table shows fewer than 11,000 clones, with more than 75% occurring only once. The CDR3 is 14 amino acids. Trimming removed 6 bases from V and 2 bases from J, with 12 bases in between. CDR1 and CDR2 (germline): MNHNS, SASEGT. The time point: after dendritic cell vaccination, including at tumor progression/relapse. This chain uses TRBV6-1 with TRBJ2-3; tentative D call: TRBD1 (5 bases). The sequencing used blood, collected after dendritic cell vaccination. The clonotype was recovered from a human donor with glioblastoma. CDR3 residues: CASSRGRDTDTQYF. CDR3 bases: TGTGCCAGCAGCCGCGGCAGGGACACAGATACGCAGTATTTT.